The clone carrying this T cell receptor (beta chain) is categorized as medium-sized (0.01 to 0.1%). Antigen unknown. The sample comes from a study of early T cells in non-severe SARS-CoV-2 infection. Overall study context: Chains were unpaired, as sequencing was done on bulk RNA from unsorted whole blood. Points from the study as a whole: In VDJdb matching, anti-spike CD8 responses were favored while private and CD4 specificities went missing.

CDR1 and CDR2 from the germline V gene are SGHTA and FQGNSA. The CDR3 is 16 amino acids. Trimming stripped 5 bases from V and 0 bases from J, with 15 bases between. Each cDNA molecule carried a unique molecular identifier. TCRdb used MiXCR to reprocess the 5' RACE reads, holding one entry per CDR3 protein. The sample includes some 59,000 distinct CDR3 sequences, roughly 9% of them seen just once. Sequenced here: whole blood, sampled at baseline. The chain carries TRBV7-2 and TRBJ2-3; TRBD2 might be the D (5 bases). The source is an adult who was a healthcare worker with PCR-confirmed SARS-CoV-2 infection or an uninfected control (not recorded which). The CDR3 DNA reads TGTGCCAGCAGCCCCGCTAGGCGGGCTAGCACAGATACGCAGTATTTT. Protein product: CASSPARRASTDTQYF.